This T cell receptor (beta chain) originates from a study of blood T cell repertoires in COVID-19. Looking at the study overall: Donors in the United States, Italy and Spain gave samples during acute or convalescent COVID-19. Sources were T cells, B-cell-depleted T cells, or PBMCs; the material itself was cDNA or gDNA.

V shed 4 bases and J 8 bases; nucleotides not matched to a gene: 8. The CDR3 contains 14 residues. From germline, CDR1 is WSHSY and CDR2 SAAADI. In the source study's methods: Amplifying reference gene primers gave estimates of nucleated cell counts. The assay was immunoSEQ multiplex PCR, and TCRdb's table has in-frame clones only and misses some. The DNA was the basis for D and trimming; V, J and clone size are from that table. The profile shows 200,000 to 250,000 clones, about 88% of them singletons. The chain employs TRBV10-2 and TRBJ1-2; 9 bases align to TRBD1. Sample: peripheral blood. The TCR was taken from a woman aged 70-85 years with active or convalescent COVID-19. The CDR3 DNA sequence: TGCGCCAGCAGTGGGGGACAGGGCGCCGGGGGCTACACCTTC. Translating it yields CASSGGQGAGGYTF.